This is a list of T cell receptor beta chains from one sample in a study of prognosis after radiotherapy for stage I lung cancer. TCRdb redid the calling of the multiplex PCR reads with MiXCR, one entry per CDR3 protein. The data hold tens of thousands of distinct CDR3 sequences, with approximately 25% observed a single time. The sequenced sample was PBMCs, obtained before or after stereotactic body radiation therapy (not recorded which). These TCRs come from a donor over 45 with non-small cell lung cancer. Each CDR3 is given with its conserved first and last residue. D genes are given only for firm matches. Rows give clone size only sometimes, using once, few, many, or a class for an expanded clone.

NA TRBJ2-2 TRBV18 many CASSPNRAGNTGELFF TGTGCCAGCTCACCGAACAGGGCTGGGAACACCGGGGAGCTGTTTTTT
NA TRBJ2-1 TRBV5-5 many CASSLFHGTGYNEQFF TGTGCCAGCAGCTTGTTTCACGGGACGGGCTACAATGAGCAGTTCTTC
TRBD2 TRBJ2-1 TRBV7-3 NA CASSSSGRAVNEQFF TGTGCCAGCAGCTCTAGCGGGAGGGCCGTGAATGAGCAGTTCTTC
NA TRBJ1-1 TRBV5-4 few CASSDLGQPNTEAFF TGTGCCAGCAGCGACCTCGGACAGCCGAACACTGAAGCTTTCTTT
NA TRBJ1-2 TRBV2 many CASSATLWQGEVCTF TGTGCCAGCAGTGCCACCCTGTGGCAGGGCGAGGTCTGCACCTTC
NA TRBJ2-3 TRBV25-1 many CASSGSRRGPGVDTQYF TGTGCCAGCAGTGGGTCGAGACGGGGACCCGGCGTGGATACGCAGTATTTT
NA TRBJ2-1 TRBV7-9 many CASNFLPGNNEQFF TGTGCCAGCAACTTTTTACCAGGGAACAATGAGCAGTTCTTC
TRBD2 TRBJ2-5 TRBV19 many CASSIPLSGGAVVQYF TGTGCCAGTAGTATCCCCCTCAGCGGGGGGGCCGTGGTTCAGTACTTC
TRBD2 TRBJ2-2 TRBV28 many CASSLAGAGTGELFF TGTGCCAGCAGTTTAGCGGGAGCCGGCACCGGGGAGCTGTTTTTT
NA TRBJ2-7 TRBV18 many CASSPGSAYEQYF TGTGCCAGCTCACCGGGGAGCGCCTACGAGCAGTACTTC
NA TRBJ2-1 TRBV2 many CASRPGFNEQFF TGTGCCAGCAGACCCGGGTTCAATGAGCAGTTCTTC
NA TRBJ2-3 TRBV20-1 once CSARARRLSTDTQYF TGCAGTGCTAGAGCGAGGCGCCTGAGCACAGATACGCAGTATTTT
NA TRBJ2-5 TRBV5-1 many CASSLRGALETQYF TGCGCCAGCAGCTTGAGGGGGGCCCTGGAGACCCAGTACTTC
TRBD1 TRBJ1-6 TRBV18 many CASSPEGQGHLHF TGTGCCAGCTCACCAGAGGGACAGGGGCACCTCCACTTT
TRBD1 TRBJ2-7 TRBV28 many CASSPTGAAYEQYF TGTGCCAGCAGTCCGACAGGGGCGGCCTACGAGCAGTACTTC
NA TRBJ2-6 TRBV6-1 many CASSVGSSGANVLTF TGTGCCAGCAGTGTGGGATCGTCTGGGGCCAACGTCCTGACTTTC
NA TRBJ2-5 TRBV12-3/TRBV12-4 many CASSPRPGTAETQYF TGTGCCAGCAGTCCCAGGCCGGGGACCGCCGAGACCCAGTACTTC
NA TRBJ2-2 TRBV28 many CASFGGGASGELFF TGTGCCAGCTTCGGAGGGGGCGCGAGCGGGGAGCTGTTTTTT
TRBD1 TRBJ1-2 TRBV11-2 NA CASSGPGQTDGYTF TGTGCCAGCAGCGGGCCGGGACAGACAGATGGCTACACCTTC
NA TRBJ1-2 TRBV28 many CASSFPGQLYGYTF TGTGCCAGCAGTTTTCCCGGACAGCTCTATGGCTACACCTTC
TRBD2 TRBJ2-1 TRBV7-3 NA CASSLHSGGAGDNEQFF TGTGCCAGCAGCTTACATAGCGGGGGGGCCGGGGACAATGAGCAGTTCTTC
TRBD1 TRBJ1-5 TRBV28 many CASSPGGWDQPQHF TGTGCCAGCAGCCCAGGGGGCTGGGATCAGCCCCAGCATTTT
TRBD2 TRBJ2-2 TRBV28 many CASLSSGRGDTGELFF TGTGCCAGCTTGTCAAGCGGGAGGGGGGACACCGGGGAGCTGTTTTTT
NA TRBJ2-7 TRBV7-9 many CASSTTGGEQYF TGTGCCAGCAGCACGACCGGGGGCGAGCAGTACTTC
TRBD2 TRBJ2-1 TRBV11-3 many CASSSSGGFYNEQFF TGTGCCAGCAGCTCTAGCGGGGGCTTCTACAATGAGCAGTTCTTC
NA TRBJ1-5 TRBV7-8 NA CASSRQVGYQPQHF TGTGCCAGCAGCCGACAAGTAGGATATCAGCCCCAGCATTTT
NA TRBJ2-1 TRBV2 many CASPGNQGGFIRPSPYNEQFF TGTGCCAGCCCCGGGAATCAAGGGGGTTTTATCCGGCCCTCTCCCTACAATGAGCAGTTCTTC
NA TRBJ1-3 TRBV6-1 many CASLPTPGHTIYF TGTGCCAGCTTGCCTACGCCCGGACACACCATATATTTT
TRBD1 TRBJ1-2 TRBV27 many CASSLSGQGHGYTF TGTGCCAGCAGTTTATCGGGACAGGGGCATGGCTACACCTTC
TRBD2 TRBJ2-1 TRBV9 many CASSSLAGGGGTYNEQFF TGTGCCAGCAGCTCCTTAGCGGGAGGGGGGGGTACCTACAATGAGCAGTTCTTC
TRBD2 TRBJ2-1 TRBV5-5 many CASRRTSGGYFSYNEQFF TGTGCCAGCAGACGGACTAGCGGGGGCTATTTCTCCTACAATGAGCAGTTCTTC
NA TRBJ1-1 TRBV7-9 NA CASSSDKAGNTEALF TGTGCCAGCAGCTCAGACAAGGCAGGGAACACTGAAGCTTTGTTT
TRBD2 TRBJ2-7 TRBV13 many CASSLAGGEQYF TGTGCCAGCAGCTTAGCGGGGGGCGAGCAGTACTTC
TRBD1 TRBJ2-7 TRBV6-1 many CASTPTGGPYEQYF TGTGCCAGCACCCCGACAGGGGGTCCCTACGAGCAGTACTTC
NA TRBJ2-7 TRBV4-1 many CASSPYLGMIYEQYF TGCGCCAGCAGCCCCTACCTGGGGATGATCTACGAGCAGTACTTC
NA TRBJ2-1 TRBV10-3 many CAISPGTGGLAGGPDEQFF TGTGCCATCAGTCCCGGGACAGGGGGCCTAGCGGGAGGGCCGGATGAGCAGTTCTTC
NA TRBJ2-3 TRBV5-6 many CASSLLAGATDTQYF TGTGCCAGCAGCTTGTTGGCGGGGGCGACAGATACGCAGTATTTT
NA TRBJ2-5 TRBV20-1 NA CSARDERIGTQYF TGCAGTGCTAGAGATGAGAGGATCGGGACACAGTACTTC
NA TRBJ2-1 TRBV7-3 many CASSLVASSYNEQFF TGTGCCAGCAGCTTAGTAGCAAGCTCCTACAATGAGCAGTTCTTC
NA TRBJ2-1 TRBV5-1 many CASSPEGAYSYNEQFF TGCGCCAGCAGCCCCGAGGGAGCTTACTCCTACAATGAGCAGTTCTTC
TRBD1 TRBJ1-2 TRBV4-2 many CASSQDTGQGFVAF TGTGCCAGCAGCCAAGACACGGGACAGGGTTTTGTAGCCTTC
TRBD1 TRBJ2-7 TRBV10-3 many CAARTGGDEQYF TGTGCCGCACGAACAGGGGGCGACGAGCAGTACTTC
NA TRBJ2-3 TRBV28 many CASLRDHTDTQYF TGTGCCAGCCTGAGGGACCACACAGATACGCAGTATTTT
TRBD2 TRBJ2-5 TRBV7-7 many CASSSSGTRVETQYF TGTGCTAGCAGTTCAAGCGGGACTAGGGTAGAGACCCAGTACTTC
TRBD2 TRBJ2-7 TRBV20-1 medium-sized CSARGTSDYEQYF TGCAGTGCCCGAGGGACTAGCGACTACGAGCAGTACTTC
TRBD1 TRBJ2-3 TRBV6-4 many CASSSQGSTDTQYF TGTGCCAGCAGTTCACAGGGGAGCACAGATACGCAGTATTTT
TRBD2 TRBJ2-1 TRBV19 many CASSTRLGLAGTRAYNEQFF TGTGCCAGTAGTACTCGCCTCGGACTAGCGGGAACAAGAGCTTACAATGAGCAGTTCTTC
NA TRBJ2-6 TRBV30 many CAWSVISGANVLTF TGTGCCTGGAGTGTAATATCCGGGGCCAACGTCCTGACTTTC
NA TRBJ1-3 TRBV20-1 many CSAPTGYSGNTIYF TGCAGTGCTCCGACAGGTTATTCTGGAAACACCATATATTTT
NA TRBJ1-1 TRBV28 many CASSPLTEAFF TGTGCCAGCAGTCCTCTCACTGAAGCTTTCTTT
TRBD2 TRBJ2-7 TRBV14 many CAWAGLARTGHEQYF TGTGCCTGGGCGGGACTAGCGAGGACGGGCCACGAGCAGTACTTC
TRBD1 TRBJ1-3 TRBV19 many CASRDSSLPGNTIYF TGTGCCAGCCGGGACAGTTCATTACCTGGAAACACCATATATTTT
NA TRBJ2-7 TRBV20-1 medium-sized CSAREISPYEQYF TGCAGTGCTAGGGAAATTAGCCCCTACGAGCAGTACTTC
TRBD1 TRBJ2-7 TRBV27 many CASSLTTGGYEQYF TGTGCCAGCAGTTTGACGACAGGGGGCTACGAGCAGTACTTC
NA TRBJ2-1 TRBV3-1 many CASSQVQGTEQFF TGTGCCAGCAGCCAAGTGCAGGGAACTGAGCAGTTCTTC
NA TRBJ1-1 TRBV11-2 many CASSLGGVTEAFF TGTGCCAGCAGCTTAGGTGGGGTTACTGAAGCTTTCTTT